This T cell receptor (beta chain) was captured in a study of vaccination and CD4 T cells after COVID-19. For the study at large: Subjects got two shots of BNT162b2 or mRNA-1273 vaccine. The stimulating agents, overlapping spike peptides, came from SARS-CoV-2, HCoV-NL63, HCoV-OC43 and HCoV-229E.

Sequenced with the Oncomine TCR Beta short-read assay was DNA taken from cultured CD4+ T cells. TCRdb called the PCR reads again in MiXCR, with one record for every CDR3 protein. Of approximately 15,000 distinct CDR3 sequences detected, approximately 60% appear once; the ten largest clones hold around 10%. This clonotype has more than one count but fewer than ten. Its antigen is unidentified. This CDR3 comprises 14 residues. Germline CDR1 is SGHNT and CDR2 is YENEEA. V lost 6 bases and J 4 bases, leaving 12 bases between the germline ends. This sample's treatment: approximately nine-day PBMC culture with coronavirus spike peptide pools or control peptides (ViraFEST assay). Peptide pools at around 9.9 ug/ml stimulated two million PBMCs per well with about 9.4 IU/ml IL-2.

This sequence was found in a human donor who had recovered from COVID-19. The chain is built from TRBV11-3 and TRBJ2-2; unclear D gene. Sequencing was carried out using CD4+ T cells from blood, cultured in vitro. The CDR3 nucleotides read TGTGCCAGCAGTCCTGGGTGGAGCACCGGGGAGCTGTTTTTT. Translating gives CASSPGWSTGELFF.